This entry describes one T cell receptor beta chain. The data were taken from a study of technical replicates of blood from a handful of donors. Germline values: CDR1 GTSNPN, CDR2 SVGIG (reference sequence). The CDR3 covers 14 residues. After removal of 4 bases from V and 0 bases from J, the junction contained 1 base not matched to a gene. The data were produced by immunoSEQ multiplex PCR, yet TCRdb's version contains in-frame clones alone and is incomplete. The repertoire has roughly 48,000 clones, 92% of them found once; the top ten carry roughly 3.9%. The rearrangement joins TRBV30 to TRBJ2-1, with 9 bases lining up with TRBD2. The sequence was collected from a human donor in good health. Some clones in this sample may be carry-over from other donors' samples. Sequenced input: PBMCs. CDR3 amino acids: CAWKRGASYNEQFF. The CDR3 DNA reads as TGTGCCTGGAAGCGGGGGGCCTCCTACAATGAGCAGTTCTTC.